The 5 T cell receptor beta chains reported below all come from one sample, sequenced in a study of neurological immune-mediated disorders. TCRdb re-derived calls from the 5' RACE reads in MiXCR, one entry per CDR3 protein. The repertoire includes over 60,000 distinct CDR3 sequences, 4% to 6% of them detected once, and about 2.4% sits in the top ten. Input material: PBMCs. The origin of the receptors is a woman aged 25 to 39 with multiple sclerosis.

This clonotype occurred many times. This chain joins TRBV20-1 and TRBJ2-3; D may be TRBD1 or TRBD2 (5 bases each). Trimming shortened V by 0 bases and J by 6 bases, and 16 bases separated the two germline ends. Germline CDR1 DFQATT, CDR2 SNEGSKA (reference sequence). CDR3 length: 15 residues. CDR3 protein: CSARDAGRGDDTQYF. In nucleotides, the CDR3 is TGCAGTGCTAGAGATGCGGGCAGAGGGGACGATACGCAGTATTTT.

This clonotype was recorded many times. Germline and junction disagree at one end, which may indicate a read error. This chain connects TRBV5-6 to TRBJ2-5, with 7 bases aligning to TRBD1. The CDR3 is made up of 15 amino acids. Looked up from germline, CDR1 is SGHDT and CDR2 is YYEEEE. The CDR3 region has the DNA TGTGCCAGCAACTTGAGCGTGGACAGGAGGGAGACCCAGTACTTC. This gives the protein CASNLSVDRRETQYF. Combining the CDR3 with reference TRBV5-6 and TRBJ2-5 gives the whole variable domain DAGVTQSPTHLIKTRGQQVTLRCSPKSGHDTVSWYQQALGQGPQFIFQYYEEEERQRGNFPDRFSGHQFPNYSSELNVNALLLGDSALYLCASNLSVDRRETQYFGPGTRLLVL.

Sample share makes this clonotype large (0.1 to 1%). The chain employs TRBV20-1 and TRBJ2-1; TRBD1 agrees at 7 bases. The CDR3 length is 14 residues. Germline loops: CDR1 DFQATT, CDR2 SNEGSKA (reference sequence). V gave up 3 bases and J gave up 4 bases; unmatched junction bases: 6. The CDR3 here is CSASAGTDYNEQFF. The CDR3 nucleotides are TGCAGTGCTAGCGCAGGGACAGATTACAATGAGCAGTTCTTC.

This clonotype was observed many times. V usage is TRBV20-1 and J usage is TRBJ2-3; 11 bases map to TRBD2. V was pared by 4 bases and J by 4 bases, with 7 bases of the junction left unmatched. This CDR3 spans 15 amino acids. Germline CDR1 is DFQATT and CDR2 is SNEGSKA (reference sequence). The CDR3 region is CSATRIAGGPDTQYF. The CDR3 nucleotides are TGCAGTGCTACTCGGATAGCGGGGGGGCCAGATACGCAGTATTTT.

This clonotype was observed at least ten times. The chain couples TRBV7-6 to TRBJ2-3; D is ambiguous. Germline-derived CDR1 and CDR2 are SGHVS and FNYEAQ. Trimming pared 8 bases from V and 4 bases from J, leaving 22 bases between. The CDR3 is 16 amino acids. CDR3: CASARSDPGLADTQYF. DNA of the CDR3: TGTGCCAGCGCTAGGTCGGACCCCGGTCTAGCAGATACGCAGTATTTT.